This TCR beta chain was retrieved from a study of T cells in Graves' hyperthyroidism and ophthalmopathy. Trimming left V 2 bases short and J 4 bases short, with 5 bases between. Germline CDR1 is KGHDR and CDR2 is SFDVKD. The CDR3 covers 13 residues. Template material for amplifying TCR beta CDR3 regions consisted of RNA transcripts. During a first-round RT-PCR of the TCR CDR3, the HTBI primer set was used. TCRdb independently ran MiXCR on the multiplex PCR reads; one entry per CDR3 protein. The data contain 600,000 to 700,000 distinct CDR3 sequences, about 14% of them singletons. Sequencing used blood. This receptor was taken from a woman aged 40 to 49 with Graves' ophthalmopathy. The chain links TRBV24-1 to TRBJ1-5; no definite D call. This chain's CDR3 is CATSDYANQPQHF. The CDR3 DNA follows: TGTGCCACCAGTGATTATGCGAATCAGCCCCAGCATTTT.